The source of this T cell receptor (beta chain) is a study of T cell responses to AZD1222 COVID-19 vaccine. Study-wide findings and caveats: Samples come after the peak T cell response, not at day 14. Recipients of AZD1222 seropositive at baseline numbered only 5 to 7. Spike-wide coverage was observed for vaccine-associated CD4 TCRs, with dominant responses at 160-218 and 743-854. Following two doses of AZD1222, Spike-specific TCR breadth and depth rose.

The CDR3 spans 18 residues. In germline, CDR1 is SGHTA, CDR2 FQGTGA. J gave up 9 bases and V 4 bases, and 16 bases lay outside the gene matches. On this clone: The antigen remains unidentified.

Assay used: immunoSEQ multiplex PCR; TCRdb lists only in-frame clones, some missing. The sample contains roughly 120,000 clones, 88% of which appear only once. The chain couples TRBV7-3 to TRBJ2-1, with 12 bases identical to TRBD2. The material was peripheral blood, obtained 28 days after the second AZD1222 dose. This TCR came from an adult who received the AZD1222 COVID-19 vaccine. CDR3 protein: CASSSTRLAGVYGGEQFF. Written as DNA, the CDR3 is TGTGCCAGCAGCTCCACCCGACTAGCGGGAGTGTATGGGGGTGAGCAGTTCTTC.